The rows below give T cell receptor beta chains drawn from one sample of a study of regulatory T cells in long-lasting Graves disease. TCRdb re-called the multiplex PCR reads with MiXCR, one entry per CDR3 protein. In the table there are approximately 560,000 distinct CDR3 sequences, about 15% of which are singletons. These data were likewise used in another study, on T cells in Graves' hyperthyroidism and ophthalmopathy.

Here the sequenced sample was peripheral blood mononuclear cells (PBMCs), taken at new diagnosis, from a patient treated with antithyroid drugs. Receptors originate from a young man with Graves disease. CDR3s include the opening cysteine and the closing phenylalanine or tryptophan. A D gene is named only where the DNA matches it firmly. Clone sizes are given selectively: once, few, many, or a class where the clone is expanded.

>-|TRBJ2-3|TRBV24-1|TRBD2
TGTGCCACCCAAGGAAGATCTAGCGGGGGTTTCACAGATACGCAGTATTTT
CATQGRSSGGFTDTQYF
>-|TRBJ2-1|TRBV9|TRBD2
TGTGCCAGCAGCGTACTAGCGGGAGGCTCGGGCAATGAGCAGTTCTTC
CASSVLAGGSGNEQFF
>-|TRBJ1-1|TRBV7-9|-
TGTGCCAGCACACTGAGGGCGAACACTGAAGCTTTCTTT
CASTLRANTEAFF
>many|TRBJ2-2|TRBV12-3/TRBV12-4|-
TGTGCCAGCAGTTTACCCCCCGGCGGGGAGCTGTTTTTT
CASSLPPGGELFF
>-|TRBJ2-3|TRBV10-1|-
TGCGCCAGCAGTGCTGGGGGCGCCGGCACAGATACGCAGTATTTT
CASSAGGAGTDTQYF
>many|TRBJ1-5|TRBV6-1|TRBD1
TGTGCCAGCAATACCCAGGGGGTTGGCAATCAGCCCCAGCATTTT
CASNTQGVGNQPQHF
>-|TRBJ1-5|TRBV19|-
TGTGCCAGTAGTATAGATCCCCCGGGGTTGGCCCCGTCTAGCAATCAGCCCCAGCATTTT
CASSIDPPGLAPSSNQPQHF
>-|TRBJ1-1|TRBV2|-
TGTGCCAGCACTAAGGGGGAGAACACTGAAGCTTTCTTT
CASTKGENTEAFF
>many|TRBJ2-3|TRBV18|TRBD2
TGTGCCAGCAGCCCTAGCGGGAGGGAAGATACGCAGTATTTT
CASSPSGREDTQYF
>many|TRBJ2-4|TRBV30|-
TGTGCCTGGAGGGTCGCCGGGACTCCACAAAACATTCAGTACTTC
CAWRVAGTPQNIQYF
>-|TRBJ2-1|TRBV2|TRBD2
TGTGCCAGCAGCGTACTAGCGGAACTCTACAATGAGCAGTTCTTC
CASSVLAELYNEQFF
>-|TRBJ1-1|TRBV6-2/TRBV6-3|TRBD1
TGTGCCAGCAGTGAAGCGGGACCGGGACAGGGCCTTCTGAACACTGAAGCTTTCTTT
CASSEAGPGQGLLNTEAFF
>many|TRBJ2-7|TRBV28|-
TGTGCCAGCAGTTCGGACAGCGAATACGAGCAGTACTTC
CASSSDSEYEQYF
>many|TRBJ2-1|TRBV7-6|-
TGTGCCAGCAGCTCTCAGCGGGATGAGCAGTTCTTC
CASSSQRDEQFF
>-|TRBJ2-1|TRBV5-1|-
TGCGCCAGCAGCAAAGAAAACAATGAGCAGTTCTTC
CASSKENNEQFF
>many|TRBJ2-3|TRBV5-1|-
TGCGCCAGCAGCCCCGCTAGCACAGATACGCAGTATTTT
CASSPASTDTQYF
>many|TRBJ2-7|TRBV11-1|TRBD2
TGTGCCAGCAGCGAGCGGGGGAACTACGAGCAGTACTTC
CASSERGNYEQYF
>few|TRBJ2-5|TRBV13|TRBD2
TGTGCCAGCAGCACATCCGGGACTAGCGGGGGAGTGGGAGCAACAGAGACCCAGTACTTC
CASSTSGTSGGVGATETQYF
>many|TRBJ2-7|TRBV27|-
TGTGCCAGCAGTTCCAGGGGGGTGTCCGAACAGTACTTC
CASSSRGVSEQYF
>many|TRBJ1-1|TRBV12-3/TRBV12-4|-
TGTGCCAGCAGTTTCTCTCCCGGGGCTGAAGCTTTCTTT
CASSFSPGAEAFF
>-|TRBJ1-2|TRBV10-2|-
TGCGCCAGCAGTGAGGCATCCAGACAATATGGCTACACCTTC
CASSEASRQYGYTF
>-|TRBJ2-7|TRBV6-1|TRBD1
TGTGCCAGCAGTGTTGGACAGGACTACGAGCAGTACTTC
CASSVGQDYEQYF
>many|TRBJ2-6|TRBV3-1|TRBD1
TGTGCCAGCAGCCTTCGAACAGGGGCCTCTGGGGCCAACGTCCTGACTTTC
CASSLRTGASGANVLTF
>many|TRBJ2-1|TRBV27|-
TGTGCCAGCAGTACCCAGGGGCCCTCCTACAATGAGCAGTTCTTC
CASSTQGPSYNEQFF
>many|TRBJ2-7|TRBV2|TRBD2
TGTGCCAGCAGTCCTGGACTAGCGAACGAGCAGTACTTC
CASSPGLANEQYF
>many|TRBJ2-3|TRBV15|-
TGTGCCACCAGCTTAAGCACAGATACGCAGTATTTT
CATSLSTDTQYF
>many|TRBJ2-1|TRBV18|TRBD2
TGTGCCAGCTCACCCGGGACTAGCGGGAGCTATGAGCAGTTCTTC
CASSPGTSGSYEQFF
>many|TRBJ2-1|TRBV6-1|TRBD2
TGTGCCAGCAGCCCGGGACTAGCTACGAATGAGCAGTTCTTC
CASSPGLATNEQFF
>many|TRBJ2-3|TRBV12-5|TRBD2
TGTGCTAGTGGCGAGCTAGCGGGAGGGCCAGATACGCAGTATTTT
CASGELAGGPDTQYF
>many|TRBJ2-2|TRBV12-3/TRBV12-4|TRBD1
TGTGCCAGCAGCGACAGGGTACTTTTCGTCGGGGAGCTGTTTTTT
CASSDRVLFVGELFF
>few|TRBJ2-7|TRBV6-1|-
TGTGCCAGCAGTGAACCCCTCTACGAGCAGTACTTC
CASSEPLYEQYF
>many|TRBJ2-5|TRBV29-1|TRBD2
TGCAGCGTTGATGGATACCGGCTAGCGGGCTGGGAGACCCAGTACTTC
CSVDGYRLAGWETQYF
>-|TRBJ2-6|TRBV30|-
TGTGCCTGGAGTAATCTAGGGAGCTCTGGGGCCAACGTCCTGACTTTC
CAWSNLGSSGANVLTF
>-|TRBJ2-4|TRBV28|TRBD1
TGTGCCAGCAGCACCTGGGGAGGTCGGACAGGGGAAAACATTCAGTACTTC
CASSTWGGRTGENIQYF
>many|TRBJ1-1|TRBV29-1|-
TGCAGCGTCGGATGGGGGGGTAAAGTCACTGAAGCTTTCTTT
CSVGWGGKVTEAFF
>-|TRBJ2-3|TRBV7-8|TRBD1
TGTGCCAGCAGCTTCGGACAGGAGCCGTATTTT
CASSFGQEPYF
>many|TRBJ2-2|TRBV12-3/TRBV12-4|-
TGTGCCAGCAGTCCCGGAAGGGACACCGGGGAGCTGTTTTTT
CASSPGRDTGELFF
>few|TRBJ1-5|TRBV9|-
TGTGCCAGCAGTCAAGACCCGGGGCAGCCCCAGCATTTT
CASSQDPGQPQHF
>many|TRBJ1-4|TRBV28|-
TGTGCCAGCAGCTCCCCCGGAGGTAATGAAAAACTGTTTTTT
CASSSPGGNEKLFF
>-|TRBJ2-1|TRBV19|-
TGTGCCAGTAGTATTTTGGGGGGCTCCTACAATGAGCAGTTCTTC
CASSILGGSYNEQFF
>few|TRBJ2-3|TRBV20-1|TRBD1
TGCAGTCCATTCATCCGGGACAGGGGGGCAGATACGCAGTATTTT
CSPFIRDRGADTQYF
>few|TRBJ2-1|TRBV19|-
TGTGCCAGTAGTATAGCCGGACTACCACCATACAATGAGCAGTTCTTC
CASSIAGLPPYNEQFF
>many|TRBJ2-3|TRBV20-1|-
TGCAGTGCTAGAGATTCAGCGGCCTATACGCAGTATTTT
CSARDSAAYTQYF
>-|TRBJ1-4|TRBV5-1|-
TGCGCCAGCAGCGCGAGGACAGCAACTAATGAAAAACTGTTTTTT
CASSARTATNEKLFF
>-|TRBJ1-4|TRBV20-1|TRBD1
TGCAGTGCTGATCACGGGACAGCTCATGAAAAACTGTTTTTT
CSADHGTAHEKLFF
>-|TRBJ1-2|TRBV6-5|-
TGTGCCAGCAGTTACCGGGGGCAGGGATATGGCTACACCTTC
CASSYRGQGYGYTF
>-|TRBJ2-5|TRBV28|-
TGTGCCAGCACCGATCAAGAGACCCAGTACTTC
CASTDQETQYF
>many|TRBJ1-2|TRBV7-9|-
TGTGCCAGCATCGCACGGGGCCTAGACTATGGCTACACCTTC
CASIARGLDYGYTF
>-|TRBJ1-1|TRBV13|TRBD1
TGTGCCAGCAGCTTAAAGGGACAGGGGTTATTAGGAACTGAAGCTTTCTTT
CASSLKGQGLLGTEAFF
>-|TRBJ1-3|TRBV6-1|TRBD1
TGTGCCAGCAGCCAGACAGGGGGCGCTTACGAAAACACCATATATTTT
CASSQTGGAYENTIYF
>many|TRBJ2-1|TRBV30|TRBD2
TGTGCCTGGAGTGTACGCGGGAGGGCCGGGGATGAGCAGTTCTTC
CAWSVRGRAGDEQFF
>-|TRBJ2-7|TRBV4-1|-
TGCGCCAGCAGCCCCGTCGGGCCGTTATCCTACGAGCAGTACTTC
CASSPVGPLSYEQYF
>-|TRBJ2-1|TRBV3-1|-
TGTGCCAGCAGCTATTCTGCTGTTGAGCAGTTCTTC
CASSYSAVEQFF
>many|TRBJ1-1|TRBV5-1|-
TGCGCCAGCAGCGCCCAGCAGGGGAACACTGAAGCTTTCTTT
CASSAQQGNTEAFF
>many|TRBJ2-5|TRBV24-1|-
TGTGCCACCAGTGATAACAGGGCCGGGGAGACCCAGTACTTC
CATSDNRAGETQYF
>many|TRBJ2-2|TRBV30|TRBD2
TGTGCCGCGACTAGCGGGAGGCCTCACACCGGGGAGCTGTTTTTT
CAATSGRPHTGELFF
>-|TRBJ2-7|TRBV5-1|TRBD1
TGCGCCAGCAGCTTGCGAAGGACAGGGGGCGGCGAGCAGTACTTC
CASSLRRTGGGEQYF
>-|TRBJ1-2|TRBV5-1|-
TGCGCCAGCAGCTTGGGTACGGGGGAAGGGGCCTATGGCTACACCTTC
CASSLGTGEGAYGYTF
>many|TRBJ2-1|TRBV12-5|-
TGTGCTAGTGGTTTCCCCGGCGAGAGCTCCTACAATGAGCAGTTCTTC
CASGFPGESSYNEQFF